Here is one TCR beta chain with its context. Its cognate antigen is unknown. CDR1 and CDR2 from the germline V gene are LNHDA and SQIVND (reference sequence). The CDR3 is made up of 18 amino acids. V trimming: 4 bases; J trimming: 5 bases; junction bases outside the gene matches: 15. This PCR relied on a set of 60 Vbeta primers and 13 Jbeta primers. In the original analysis: Later work found about 80 million unique TCR beta chains, with about 10 million shared. Libraries were prepared by immunoSEQ multiplex PCR; TCRdb keeps only in-frame clonotypes and omits some of them. V and J calls and clone size are given by that table; D and trimming were obtained from the DNA. The sample has about 220,000 clones; 76% are singletons. This sample is part of a study of cytomegalovirus exposure and HLA in healthy donors. Study results and caveats: There were some public TCRs occurring in many donors, but most TCR sequences were rare. TCR beta sequences reportedly predicted the HLA-A and HLA-B alleles of most subjects accurately. The study flagged some 170 TCR beta chains as cytomegalovirus-associated.

The clonotype originates from a man aged 18 to 30 in good health and CMV-seronegative. The sequenced sample consisted of PBMCs. The chain couples TRBV19 to TRBJ2-2; 8 bases match TRBD2. CDR3 sequence: CASSTVGSGTLRTGELFF. CDR3 bases: TGTGCCAGTAGTACTGTAGGTAGCGGGACTTTACGGACCGGGGAGCTGTTTTTT. The full variable domain, completed using reference TRBV19 and TRBJ2-2, is DGGITQSPKYLFRKEGQNVTLSCEQNLNHDAMYWYRQDPGQGLRLIYYSQIVNDFQKGDIAEGYSVSREKKESFPLTVTSAQKNPTAFYLCASSTVGSGTLRTGELFFGEGSRLTVL.